This entry is about one TCR beta chain. Sample time point: pre-sensitization, week 0. As to treatment: therapeutic diphenylcyclopropenone sensitization with weekly scalp DPC. These data are taken from a study of human T cells and chemical hapten exposure. Study details: Each patch test put 0.01% DPC on the upper back, and results were read at 6 days.

Individual cDNA molecules had unique molecular identifiers attached to them by the library. TCRdb reprocessed the RACE reads with MiXCR, giving one entry per CDR3 protein. Found here are about 120,000 distinct CDR3 sequences, around an eighth of them singletons; the top ten hold roughly 2.8%. Source: whole blood, taken in connection with sensitization to the hapten diphenylcyclopropenone (DPC). The receptor comes from a woman younger than 30 with alopecia areata. Some clones in this sample may be carry-over from other donors' samples.

The CDR3 loop is CASSLDRSAGELFF. The CDR3 coding sequence is TGTGCCAGCAGCTTAGATCGGTCGGCCGGGGAGCTGTTTTTT. This chain uses TRBV11-2 with TRBJ2-2; D is unresolved. Germline loops: CDR1 SGHAT, CDR2 FQNNGV. The CDR3 is 14 amino acids. V was clipped by 0 bases and J by 6 bases, with 8 bases between them.